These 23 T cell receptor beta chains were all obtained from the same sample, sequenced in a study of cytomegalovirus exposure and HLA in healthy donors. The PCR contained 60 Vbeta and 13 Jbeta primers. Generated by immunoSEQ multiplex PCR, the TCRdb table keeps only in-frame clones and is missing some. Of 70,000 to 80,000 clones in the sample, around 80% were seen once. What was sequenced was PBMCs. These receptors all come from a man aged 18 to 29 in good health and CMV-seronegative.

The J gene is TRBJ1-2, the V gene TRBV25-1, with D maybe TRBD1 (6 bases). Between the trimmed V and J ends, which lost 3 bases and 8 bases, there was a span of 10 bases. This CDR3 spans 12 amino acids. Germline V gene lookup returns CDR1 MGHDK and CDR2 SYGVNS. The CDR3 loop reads CASSDQGKGYTF. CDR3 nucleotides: TGTGCCAGCAGTGACCAGGGGAAGGGCTACACCTTC.

CDR3 coding DNA: TGTGCCAGCAGTGACGGACAGGGTGGCGGCTACACCTTC. Protein: CASSDGQGGGYTF. The rearrangement joins TRBV6-4 to TRBJ1-2; 8 nucleotides agree with TRBD1. The CDR3 contains 13 residues. V lost 2 bases, J lost 8 bases, and 4 bases stayed unmatched. From germline, CDR1 is MRHNA and CDR2 SNTAGT.

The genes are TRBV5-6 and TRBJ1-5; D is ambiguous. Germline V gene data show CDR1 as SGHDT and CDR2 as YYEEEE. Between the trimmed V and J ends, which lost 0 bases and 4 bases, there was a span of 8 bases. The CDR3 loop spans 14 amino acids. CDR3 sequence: CASSLVGRNQPQHF. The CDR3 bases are TGTGCCAGCAGCTTGGTTGGCAGAAATCAGCCCCAGCATTTT.

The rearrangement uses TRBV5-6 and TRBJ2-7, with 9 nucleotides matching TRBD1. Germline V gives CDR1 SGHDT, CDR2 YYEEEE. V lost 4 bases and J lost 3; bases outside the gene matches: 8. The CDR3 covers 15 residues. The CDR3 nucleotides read TGTGCCAGCAGCGCGACAGGGGGAAATATCTACGAGCAGTACTTC. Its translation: CASSATGGNIYEQYF.

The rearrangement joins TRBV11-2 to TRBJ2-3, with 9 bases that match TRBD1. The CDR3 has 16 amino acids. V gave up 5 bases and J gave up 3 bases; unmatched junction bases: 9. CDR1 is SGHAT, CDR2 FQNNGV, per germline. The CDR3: CASSPSGQGYTDTQYF. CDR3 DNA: TGTGCCAGCAGCCCATCGGGACAGGGTTATACAGATACGCAGTATTTT. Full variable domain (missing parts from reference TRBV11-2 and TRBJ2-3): EAGVAQSPRYKIIEKRQSVAFWCNPISGHATLYWYQQILGQGPKLLIQFQNNGVVDDSQLPKDRFSAERLKGVDSTLKIQPAKLEDSAVYLCASSPSGQGYTDTQYFGPGTRLTVL.

The chain's CDR3 is CASSIQGSYNEQFF. The DNA of the CDR3 is TGCGCCAGCAGCATACAGGGCTCCTACAATGAGCAGTTCTTC. The chain employs TRBV5-1 and TRBJ2-1; TRBD1 might be the D (6 bases). The CDR3 has 14 residues. V lost 4 bases and J lost 0, with 8 bases in between. Germline values: CDR1 SGHRS, CDR2 YFSETQ.

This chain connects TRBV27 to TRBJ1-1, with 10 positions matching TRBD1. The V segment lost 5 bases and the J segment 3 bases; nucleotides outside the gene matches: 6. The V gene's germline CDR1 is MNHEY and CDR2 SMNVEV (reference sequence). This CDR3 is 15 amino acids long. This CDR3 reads CASSTTGGRDTEAFF. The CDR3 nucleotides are TGTGCCAGCAGTACGACAGGGGGCAGGGACACTGAAGCTTTCTTT.

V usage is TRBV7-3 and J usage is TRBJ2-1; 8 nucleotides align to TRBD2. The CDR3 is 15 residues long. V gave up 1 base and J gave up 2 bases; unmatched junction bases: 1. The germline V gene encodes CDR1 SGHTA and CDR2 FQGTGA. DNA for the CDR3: TGTGCCAGCAGCTTAAGAGCGGGAGCCTACAATGAGCAGTTCTTC. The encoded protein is CASSLRAGAYNEQFF. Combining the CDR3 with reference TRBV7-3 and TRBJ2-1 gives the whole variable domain GAGVSQTPSNKVTEKGKYVELRCDPISGHTALYWYRQSLGQGPEFLIYFQGTGAADDSGLPNDRFFAVRPEGSVSTLKIQRTERGDSAVYLCASSLRAGAYNEQFFGPGTRLTVL.

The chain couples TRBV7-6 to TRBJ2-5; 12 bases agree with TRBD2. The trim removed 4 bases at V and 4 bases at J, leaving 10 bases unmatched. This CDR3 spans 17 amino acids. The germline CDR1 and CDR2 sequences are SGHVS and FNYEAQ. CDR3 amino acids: CASSSLGLAGKGETQYF. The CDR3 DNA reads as TGTGCCAGCAGCTCTCTTGGACTAGCGGGAAAGGGAGAGACCCAGTACTTC.

This CDR3 is CASSQLAGDAGELFF. In DNA form, the CDR3 reads TGTGCCAGCAGCCAACTAGCGGGAGACGCCGGGGAGCTGTTTTTT. The chain employs TRBV6-4 and TRBJ2-2, with 11 nucleotides matching TRBD2. Germline CDR1 is MRHNA and CDR2 is SNTAGT. After removal of 6 bases from V and 6 bases from J, the junction contained 6 bases not matched to a gene. The CDR3 consists of 15 residues.

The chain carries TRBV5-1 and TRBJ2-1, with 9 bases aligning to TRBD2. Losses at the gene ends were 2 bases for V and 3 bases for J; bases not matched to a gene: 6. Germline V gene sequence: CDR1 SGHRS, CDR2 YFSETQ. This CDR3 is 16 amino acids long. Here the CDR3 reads CASSFLAGRVYNEQFF. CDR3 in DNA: TGCGCCAGCAGCTTCCTAGCGGGGAGGGTCTACAATGAGCAGTTCTTC.

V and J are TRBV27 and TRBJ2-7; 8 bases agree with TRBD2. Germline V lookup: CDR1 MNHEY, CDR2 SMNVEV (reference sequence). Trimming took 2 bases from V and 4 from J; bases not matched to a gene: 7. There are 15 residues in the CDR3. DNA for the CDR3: TGTGCCAGCAGTTTAGGGGGACTAGTCCCTTACGAGCAGTACTTC. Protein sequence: CASSLGGLVPYEQYF.

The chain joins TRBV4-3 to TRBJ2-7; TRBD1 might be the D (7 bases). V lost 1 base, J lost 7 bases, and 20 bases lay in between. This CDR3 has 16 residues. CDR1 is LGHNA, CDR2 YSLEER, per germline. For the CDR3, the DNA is TGCGCCAGCAGCCAAGTCTTGACAGGGAGGATGGGGGAGCAGTACTTC. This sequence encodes CASSQVLTGRMGEQYF.

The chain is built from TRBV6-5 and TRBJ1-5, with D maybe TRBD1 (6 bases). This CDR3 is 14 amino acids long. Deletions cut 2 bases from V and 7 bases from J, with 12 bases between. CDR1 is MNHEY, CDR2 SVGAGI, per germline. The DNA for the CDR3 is TGTGCCAGCAGTTACAACCAGGGGACCCAGCCCCAGCATTTT. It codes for CASSYNQGTQPQHF.

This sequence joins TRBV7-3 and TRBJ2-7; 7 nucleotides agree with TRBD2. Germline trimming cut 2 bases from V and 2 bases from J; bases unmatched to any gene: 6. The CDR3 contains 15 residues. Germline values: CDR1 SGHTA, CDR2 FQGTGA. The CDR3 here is CASSLGGGVTYEQYF. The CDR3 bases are TGTGCCAGCAGCTTAGGCGGGGGTGTCACCTACGAGCAGTACTTC.

The CDR3 region has the DNA TGTGCCAGCAGTACAGTTGTCGCTAATGAAAAACTGTTTTTT. Protein sequence: CASSTVVANEKLFF. The chain combines TRBV7-2 with TRBJ1-4; D not resolved. The CDR3 length is 14 residues. Per the germline V gene, CDR1 is SGHTA and CDR2 is FQGNSA. Trimming took 6 bases from V and 3 from J, leaving 11 bases between them.

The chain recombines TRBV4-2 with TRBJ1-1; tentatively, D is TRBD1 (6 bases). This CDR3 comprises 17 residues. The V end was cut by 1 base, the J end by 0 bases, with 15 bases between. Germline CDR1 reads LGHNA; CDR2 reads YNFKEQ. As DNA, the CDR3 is TGTGCCAGCAGCCAAGTTGCGGGGGGCGACTTGAACACTGAAGCTTTCTTT. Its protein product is CASSQVAGGDLNTEAFF.

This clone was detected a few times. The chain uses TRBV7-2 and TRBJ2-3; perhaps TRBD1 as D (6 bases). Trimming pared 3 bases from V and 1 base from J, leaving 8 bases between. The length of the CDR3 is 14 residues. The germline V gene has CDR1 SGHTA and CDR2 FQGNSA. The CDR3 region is CASSLSGGTDTQYF. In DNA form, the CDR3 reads TGTGCCAGCAGCTTGTCAGGGGGCACAGATACGCAGTATTTT.

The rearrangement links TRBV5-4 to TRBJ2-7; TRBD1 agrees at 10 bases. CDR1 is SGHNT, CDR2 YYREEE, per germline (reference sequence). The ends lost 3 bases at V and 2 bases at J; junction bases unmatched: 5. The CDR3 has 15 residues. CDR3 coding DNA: TGTGCCAGCAGCTCTGGGGACAGGGGACCCTACGAGCAGTACTTC. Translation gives CASSSGDRGPYEQYF.

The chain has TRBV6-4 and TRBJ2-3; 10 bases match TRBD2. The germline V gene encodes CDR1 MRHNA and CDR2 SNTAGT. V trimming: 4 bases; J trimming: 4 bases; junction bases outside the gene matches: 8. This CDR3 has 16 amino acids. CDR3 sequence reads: CASSAVEREGPDTQYF. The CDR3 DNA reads TGTGCCAGCAGTGCCGTGGAGCGGGAGGGCCCAGATACGCAGTATTTT.

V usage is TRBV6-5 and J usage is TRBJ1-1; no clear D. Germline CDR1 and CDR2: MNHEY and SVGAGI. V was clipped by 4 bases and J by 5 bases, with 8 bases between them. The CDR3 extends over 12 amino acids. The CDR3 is CASSFRDTEAFF. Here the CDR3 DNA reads TGTGCCAGCAGTTTTCGAGATACTGAAGCTTTCTTT.

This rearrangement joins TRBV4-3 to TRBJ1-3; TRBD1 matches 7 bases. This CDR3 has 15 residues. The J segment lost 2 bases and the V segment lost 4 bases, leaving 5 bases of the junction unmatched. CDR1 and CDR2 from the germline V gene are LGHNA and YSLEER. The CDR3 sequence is CASSPDREPGNTIYF. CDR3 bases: TGCGCCAGCAGCCCCGACAGGGAACCTGGAAACACCATATATTTT.

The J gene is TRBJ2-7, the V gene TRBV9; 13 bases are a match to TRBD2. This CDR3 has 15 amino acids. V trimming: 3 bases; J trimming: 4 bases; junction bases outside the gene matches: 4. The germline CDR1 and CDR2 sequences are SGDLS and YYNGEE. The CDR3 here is CASSEGLAGLYEQYF. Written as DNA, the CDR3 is TGTGCCAGCAGCGAGGGACTAGCGGGATTATACGAGCAGTACTTC.